The following is a T cell receptor (beta chain) sequence with its context. Its specific antigen is unknown. For each CD8+ T cell subset, flow sorting was done in triplicate, and roughly 330,000 cells per subset went directly into RLT lysis buffer. To exclude memory contaminants, naive CD8+ T cells were stringently defined as CD45RO-CCR7+CD27+CD95-. Peripheral blood mononuclear cells were isolated from buffy coats by standard density gradient centrifugation. Naive CXCR3-negative and CXCR3-positive CD8+ T cells were flow-sorted using a FACSAria III. An RNeasy Mini Kit was used to extract total RNA from the sorted cells. For sequencing, a NextSeq 550 was employed. The Human TCR Profiling Kit (MiLaboratory) was used to make UMI-labeled 5' RACE TRB cDNA libraries. cDNA synthesis used the entire amount of extracted RNA, and PCR amplification then used the entire amount of cDNA produced. Libraries were prepared in parallel with an identical number of PCR cycles. The study's own analysis went as follows. MIGEC and MiXCR extracted about 49,000 +/- 11,000 unique UMI-labeled TRB cDNA molecules per library, requiring at least two reads per UMI. Each library averaged 40,000 +/- 10,000 functional in-frame TRB CDR3 nucleotide clonotypes without stop codons. After downsampling to 5000 UMI-labeled TRB molecules per sample, diversity metrics, including normalized Shannon-Wiener and Chao1, were computed in VDJtools. Clonotype-size-weighted physicochemical properties of the central five CDR3 residues (interaction energy, strength, volume and Kidera factor 4) were computed in VDJtools. Each entry corresponds to one CDR3 protein sequence from reads that TCRdb reprocessed, and DNA is not given. None of the V and J calls come from the authors' own analysis; TCRdb made them. The sample table on file contains about 80,000 distinct CDR3 sequences. About 1.6% of the sample goes to the ten largest clones.

Reading from cysteine to phenylalanine, the CDR3 counts 16 amino acids. DNA is not on record. CDR1 and CDR2 are read off the germline V gene (reference sequence) as SGHKS and YYEKEE. These data originate in a study of CXCR3-negative and CXCR3-positive naive CD8 T cells (dated by TCRdb to about 2019). Study-wide context: In total, 130 million to 150 million TRB reads were obtained, or roughly 1.5 +/- 0.3 million reads per library. Data from around ten donors, pooled across two independent experiments, went into the diversity and physicochemical repertoire analyses. TRBV-TRBJ cluster analysis included naive subsets from roughly 5 donors and memory cells from 3 donors.

The research as a whole found: Comparably high repertoire diversity was found in both naive subsets, whereas much lower repertoire diversity was found in memory CD8+ T cells. Naive CXCR3-negative and CXCR3-positive cells from the same donor showed similar TRBV-TRBJ usage, whereas memory cells showed distinct patterns. Surface CD5, linked to self-reactivity in mice, was comparable between naive subsets; TCR interaction strength was therefore also inferred from TRB CDR3 physicochemical properties. Compared with CXCR3-negative naive cells, CXCR3-positive naive cells had TRB CDR3s with higher hydrophobicity (lower Kidera factor 4), lower energy, and higher strength and volume indices. Freshly isolated PBMCs were used for most assays because CXCR3 expression partially decreased after cryopreservation.

The sequence is built from TRBV5-5 and TRBJ2-1; there is no DNA to check the TCRdb D call of TRBD1. Sequenced: naive CXCR3- CD8+ T cells from blood. What the cell subset or site label conveys for this sample: CD45RO-CCR7+CD27+CD95- naive CD8+ T cells lacking CXCR3 (TNR3-). This clonotype originated in a human donor in good health. Some clones in this sample may be carry-over from other donors' samples. The CDR3 protein: CASSSPPDTSLNEQFF.